A single sample gave rise to the 12 T cell receptor beta chains below, sequenced in a study of blood T cell repertoires in COVID-19. Generated by immunoSEQ multiplex PCR, the TCRdb table keeps only in-frame clones and is missing some. The top ten hold roughly 2% of the sample, which has roughly 280,000 clones, 75% to 90% seen once. The sequencing sample was made of peripheral blood. The receptor source for this set is a woman between 45 and 65 years old who had recovered from COVID-19.

The V gene is TRBV9, the J gene TRBJ1-2; no clear D. Looked up from germline, CDR1 is SGDLS and CDR2 is YYNGEE. This CDR3 region has 13 residues. V lost 1 base and J lost 4, with 8 bases in between. In DNA form, the CDR3 reads TGTGCCAGCAGCGTAAATACCGGCTATGGCTACACCTTC. The encoded protein is CASSVNTGYGYTF.

This sequence joins TRBV2 and TRBJ2-7, with D possibly TRBD1 on 6 matching bases. V gave up 5 bases and J gave up 3 bases, with 11 bases separating them. Germline V CDR1 and CDR2: SNHLY, FYNNEI. The CDR3 sequence is 13 residues long. In DNA form, the CDR3 reads TGTGCCAGCAGTCCGGTGGACAGCTACGAGCAGTACTTC. Its translation: CASSPVDSYEQYF.

In this sample, this clone turned up once. This chain connects TRBV6-2 or TRBV6-3 to TRBJ2-2; possibly TRBD1 for D (5 bases). Germline assignment: CDR1 MNHEY and CDR2 SVGEGT. V lost 2 bases to trimming and J lost 3 bases, with 10 bases between them. The CDR3 spans 15 residues. The CDR3 region is CASSYPPGYTGELFF. DNA of the CDR3: TGTGCCAGCAGTTACCCTCCAGGGTACACCGGGGAGCTGTTTTTT.

The chain combines TRBV5-1 with TRBJ1-6; 7 nucleotides agree with TRBD1. The CDR3 contains 14 residues. Germline V gene lookup returns CDR1 SGHRS and CDR2 YFSETQ. V lost 1 base and J lost 8; bases outside the gene matches: 3. The CDR3 sequence: CASSLSRGYSPLHF. CDR3 in DNA: TGCGCCAGCAGCTTGAGCAGGGGGTATTCACCCCTCCACTTT.

The chain couples TRBV19 to TRBJ1-2; 7 nucleotides agree with TRBD1. The CDR3 covers 13 residues. Germline assignment: CDR1 LNHDA and CDR2 SQIVND (reference sequence). J was trimmed by 4 bases and V by 5 bases; bases with no gene match: 4. The DNA of the CDR3 is TGTGCCAGTAGTCCAGACAGGGCCTATGGCTACACCTTC. The encoded protein is CASSPDRAYGYTF.

The chain is built from TRBV4-1 and TRBJ2-6, with 11 bases identical to TRBD1. Germline V CDR1 and CDR2: MGHRA, YSYEKL. There are 18 residues in the CDR3. The V segment lost 2 bases and the J segment 0 bases; nucleotides outside the gene matches: 3. The DNA of the CDR3 is TGCGCCAGCAGCCAATGGACAGGGGGCATCTCTGGGGCCAACGTCCTGACTTTC. Residues: CASSQWTGGISGANVLTF.

A note on this clone: The sample has other DNA sequences that encode this CDR3 too. The V gene is TRBV5-1, the J gene TRBJ1-1, with D unresolved. This CDR3 is built from 13 residues. CDR1 is SGHRS, CDR2 YFSETQ, per germline. V gave up 4 bases and J gave up 1 base, with 8 bases separating them. The CDR3: CASSRRGNTEAFF. The CDR3 region has the DNA TGCGCCAGCAGCCGGCGGGGGAACACTGAAGCTTTCTTT.

The rearrangement links TRBV19 to TRBJ2-3; TRBD2 is a possible D gene (5 bases). The CDR3 has 17 amino acids. Germline lookup yields CDR1 LNHDA and CDR2 SQIVND (reference sequence). Trimming shortened V by 5 bases and J by 1 base, and 19 bases separated the two germline ends. The CDR3 sequence is CASSPNDAGPGTDTQYF. As DNA, the CDR3 is TGTGCCAGTAGTCCGAATGACGCGGGTCCTGGCACAGATACGCAGTATTTT.

The gene calls are TRBV4-3 and TRBJ1-2; unclear D gene. The CDR3 covers 13 residues. V was trimmed by 0 bases and J by 5 bases, leaving 7 bases between them. From germline, CDR1 is LGHNA and CDR2 YSLEER. Here the CDR3 reads CASSQDPGYGYTF. In DNA form, the CDR3 reads TGCGCCAGCAGCCAAGATCCCGGGTATGGCTACACCTTC.

V is TRBV4-1 and J is TRBJ2-6, with a possible D match to TRBD1 (6 bases). Germline V lookup: CDR1 MGHRA, CDR2 YSYEKL. The CDR3 sequence is 16 residues long. V was trimmed by 4 bases and J by 2 bases, leaving 12 bases between them. In nucleotides, the CDR3 is TGCGCCAGCAGCCCCCTTAGGACAGCTGGGGCCAACGTCCTGACTTTC. Translated, it gives CASSPLRTAGANVLTF.

This chain connects TRBV4-3 to TRBJ2-7, with a weak D call TRBD2 (5 bases). This CDR3 contains 13 residues. V lost 3 bases and J 5 bases, leaving 11 bases between the germline ends. Germline V gives CDR1 LGHNA, CDR2 YSLEER. The CDR3 loop is CASSHSLGNEQYF. In DNA, the CDR3 is TGCGCCAGCAGCCACTCACTAGGAAACGAGCAGTACTTC.

The chain has TRBV5-1 and TRBJ2-1; D is unclear. The germline CDR1 and CDR2 sequences are SGHRS and YFSETQ. V was trimmed by 0 bases and J by 5 bases, leaving 9 bases between them. The CDR3 runs 14 residues. DNA for the CDR3: TGCGCCAGCAGCTTGGTGTACAGAGACAATGAGCAGTTCTTC. Encoded protein: CASSLVYRDNEQFF.